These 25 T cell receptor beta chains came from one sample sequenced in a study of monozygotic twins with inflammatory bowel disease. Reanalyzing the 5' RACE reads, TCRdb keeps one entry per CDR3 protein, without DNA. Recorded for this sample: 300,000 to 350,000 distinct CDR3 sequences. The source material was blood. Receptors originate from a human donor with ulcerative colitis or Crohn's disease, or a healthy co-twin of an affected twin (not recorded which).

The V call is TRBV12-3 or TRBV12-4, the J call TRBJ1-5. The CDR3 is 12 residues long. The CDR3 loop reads CASSFGGQPQHF.

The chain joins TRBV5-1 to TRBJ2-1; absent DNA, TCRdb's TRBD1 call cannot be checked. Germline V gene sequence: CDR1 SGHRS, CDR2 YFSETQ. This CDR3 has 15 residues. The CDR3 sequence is CASSLRGHEGDEQFF.

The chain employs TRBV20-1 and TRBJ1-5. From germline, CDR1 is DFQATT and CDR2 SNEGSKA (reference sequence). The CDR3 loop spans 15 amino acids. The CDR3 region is CSAREPLGGNQPQHF.

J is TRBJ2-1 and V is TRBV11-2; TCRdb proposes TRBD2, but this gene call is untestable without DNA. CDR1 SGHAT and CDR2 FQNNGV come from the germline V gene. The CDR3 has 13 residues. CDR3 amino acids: CASRHRGHNEQFF.

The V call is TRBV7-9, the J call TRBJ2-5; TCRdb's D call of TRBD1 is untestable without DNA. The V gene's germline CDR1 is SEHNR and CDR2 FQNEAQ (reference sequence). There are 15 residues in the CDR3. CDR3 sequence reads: CASSSYRGPQETQYF.

The CDR3: CASSLRTGVKHF. This rearrangement joins TRBV28 to TRBJ1-5. The CDR3 runs to 12 residues. From germline, CDR1 is MDHEN and CDR2 SYDVKM.

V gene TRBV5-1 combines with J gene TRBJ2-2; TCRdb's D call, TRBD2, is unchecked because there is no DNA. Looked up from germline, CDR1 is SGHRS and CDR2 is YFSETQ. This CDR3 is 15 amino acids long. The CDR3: CASSLSAPNTGELFF.

The CDR3: CASSLAGGTGNTIYF. The chain combines TRBV5-5 with TRBJ1-3; TCRdb indicates TRBD1, and absent DNA this call remains unverified. CDR3 size: 15 residues. The germline V gene has CDR1 SGHKS and CDR2 YYEKEE (reference sequence).

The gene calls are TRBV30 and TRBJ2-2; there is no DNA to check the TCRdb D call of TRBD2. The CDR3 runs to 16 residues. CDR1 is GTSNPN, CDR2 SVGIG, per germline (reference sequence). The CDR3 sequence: CAWSQKGLTNTGELFF.

The CDR3 is CASSLGSGGLQETQYF. V gene TRBV11-2 combines with J gene TRBJ2-5; the TRBD2 assignment by TCRdb is unverifiable without DNA. The V gene's germline CDR1 is SGHAT and CDR2 FQNNGV. This CDR3 is built from 16 residues.

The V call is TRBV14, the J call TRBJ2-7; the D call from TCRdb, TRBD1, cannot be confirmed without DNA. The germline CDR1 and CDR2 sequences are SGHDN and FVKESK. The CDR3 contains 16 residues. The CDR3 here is CASSQGPGGGIYEQYF. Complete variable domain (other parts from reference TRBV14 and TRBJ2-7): EAGVTQFPSHSVIEKGQTVTLRCDPISGHDNLYWYRRVMGKEIKFLLHFVKESKQDESGMPNNRFLAERTGGTYSTLKVQPAELEDSGVYFCASSQGPGGGIYEQYFGPGTRLTVT.

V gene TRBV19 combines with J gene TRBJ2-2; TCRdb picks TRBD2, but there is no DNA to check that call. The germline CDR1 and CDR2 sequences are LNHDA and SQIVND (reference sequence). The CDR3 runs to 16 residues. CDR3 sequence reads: CASSINQRESGGELFF.

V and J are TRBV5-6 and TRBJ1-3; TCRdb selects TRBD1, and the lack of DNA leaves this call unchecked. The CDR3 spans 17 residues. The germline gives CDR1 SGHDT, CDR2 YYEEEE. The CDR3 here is CASSTPGQGLLGNTIYF.

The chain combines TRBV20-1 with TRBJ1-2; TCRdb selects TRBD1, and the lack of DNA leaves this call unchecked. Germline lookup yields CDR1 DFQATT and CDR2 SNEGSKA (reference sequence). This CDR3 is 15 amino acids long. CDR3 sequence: CSASRDRDGIYGYTF.

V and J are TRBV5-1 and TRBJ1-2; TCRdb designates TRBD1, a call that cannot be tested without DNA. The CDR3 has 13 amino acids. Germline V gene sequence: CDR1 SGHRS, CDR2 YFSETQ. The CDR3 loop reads CASSPGINYGYTF.

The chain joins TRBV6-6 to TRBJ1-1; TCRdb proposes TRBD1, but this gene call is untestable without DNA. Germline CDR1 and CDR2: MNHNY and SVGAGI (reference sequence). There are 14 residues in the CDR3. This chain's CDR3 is CASSYGDSVLEAFF.

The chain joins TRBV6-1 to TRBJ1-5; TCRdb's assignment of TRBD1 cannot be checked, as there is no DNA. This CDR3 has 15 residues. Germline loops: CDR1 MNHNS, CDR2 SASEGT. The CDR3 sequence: CASSAVRGGNQPQHF.

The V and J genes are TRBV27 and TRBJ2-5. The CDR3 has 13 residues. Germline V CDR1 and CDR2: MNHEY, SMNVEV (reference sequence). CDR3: CASSLWPGETQYF.

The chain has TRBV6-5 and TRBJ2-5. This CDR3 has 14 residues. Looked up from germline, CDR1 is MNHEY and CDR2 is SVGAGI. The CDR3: CASSLQKAQETQYF.

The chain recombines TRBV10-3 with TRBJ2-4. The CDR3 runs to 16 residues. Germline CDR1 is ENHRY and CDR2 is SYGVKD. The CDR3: CAISESARIDKNIQYF.

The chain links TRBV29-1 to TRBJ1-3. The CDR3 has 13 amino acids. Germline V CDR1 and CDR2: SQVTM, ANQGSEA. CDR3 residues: CSVEDYGGNTIYF.

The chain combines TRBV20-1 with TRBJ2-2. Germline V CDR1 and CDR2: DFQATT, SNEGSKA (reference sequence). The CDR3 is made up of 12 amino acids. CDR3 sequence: CSAREGNGELFF.

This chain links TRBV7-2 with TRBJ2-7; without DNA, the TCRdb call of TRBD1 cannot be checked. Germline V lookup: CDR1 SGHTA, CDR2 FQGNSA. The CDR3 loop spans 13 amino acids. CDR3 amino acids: CASSLATGYEQYF.

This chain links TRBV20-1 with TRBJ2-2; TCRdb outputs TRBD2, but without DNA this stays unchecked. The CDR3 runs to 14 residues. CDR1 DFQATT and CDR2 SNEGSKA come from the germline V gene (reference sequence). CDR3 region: CSAMRGGNTGELFF.

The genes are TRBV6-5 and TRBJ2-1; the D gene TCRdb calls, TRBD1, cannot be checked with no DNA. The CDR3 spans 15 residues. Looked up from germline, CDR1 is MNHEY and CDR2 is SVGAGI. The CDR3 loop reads CASSSGTGMINEQFF.